These 21 T cell receptor beta chains came from one sample sequenced in a study of T-cell reconstitution after alpha-beta-depleted transplantation in children. Molecular barcoding with unique molecular identifiers was used for the TCRbeta library. TCRdb re-called the PCR reads through MiXCR, storing one row per CDR3 protein. The repertoire has 350,000 to 500,000 distinct CDR3 sequences, 43% of them found once; the top ten carry 25% to 30%. The sequenced sample was PBMCs, obtained before TCRalphabeta/CD19-depleted stem cell transplant. The origin of the receptors is a girl aged 2 to 10 with aplastic anemia, due to receive a stem cell transplant.

This clonotype occurred many times. V usage is TRBV7-3 and J usage is TRBJ2-1; tentatively, D is TRBD2 (6 bases). Trimming removed 5 bases from V and 7 bases from J, with 12 bases in between. The length of the CDR3 is 13 residues. Germline-derived CDR1 and CDR2 are SGHTA and FQGTGA. CDR3 in amino acids: CASSKLRGNEQFF. The CDR3 DNA reads as TGTGCCAGCAGCAAACTCCGGGGGAATGAGCAGTTCTTC.

The chain is built from TRBV7-6 and TRBJ2-1; 13 positions agree with TRBD2. The CDR3 totals 17 residues. Germline assignment: CDR1 SGHVS and CDR2 FNYEAQ. Trimming at V came to 2 bases and at J to 8 bases, leaving 9 bases not matched to a gene. The CDR3 here is CASSLPPRTSGGDEQFF. CDR3 sequence (DNA): TGTGCCAGCAGCTTACCCCCCCGGACTAGCGGGGGCGATGAGCAGTTCTTC.

The chain employs TRBV4-2 and TRBJ1-3; D is unclear. V lost 2 bases, J lost 4 bases, and 12 bases lay in between. Germline V lookup: CDR1 LGHNA, CDR2 YNFKEQ. This CDR3 spans 15 amino acids. This CDR3 reads CASSQSSTPGNTIYF. In DNA form, the CDR3 reads TGTGCCAGCAGCCAAAGCTCAACCCCGGGAAACACCATATATTTT.

The genes are TRBV6-1 and TRBJ2-5, with D tentatively TRBD1 or TRBD2 (5 bases each). Germline V gene lookup returns CDR1 MNHNS and CDR2 SASEGT. V lost 1 base and J lost 6, with 12 bases in between. This CDR3 region has 14 residues. The CDR3 DNA follows: TGTGCCAGCAGTGAAGTTGGGACGGCCCAGACCCAGTACTTC. It is translated as CASSEVGTAQTQYF.

V usage is TRBV20-1 and J usage is TRBJ1-1; D is possibly TRBD1 (5 bases). Germline V lookup: CDR1 DFQATT, CDR2 SNEGSKA (reference sequence). The germline V and J ends were trimmed by 6 bases and 3 bases, with 17 bases remaining between them. The CDR3 runs 14 residues. Written as DNA, the CDR3 is TGCAGTGCCTGTTGTCGGGTGGGGGACACTGAAGCTTTCTTT. It is translated as CSACCRVGDTEAFF.

The J gene is TRBJ2-5, the V gene TRBV6-5, with D unclear. CDR3 length equals 14 residues. V dropped 3 bases and J dropped 2 bases, with 10 bases sitting between them. CDR1 is MNHEY, CDR2 SVGAGI, per germline. The DNA for the CDR3 is TGTGCCAGCAGTTATTTTTGGCAGCAAGAGACCCAGTACTTC. Protein: CASSYFWQQETQYF.

This clonotype was seen ten or more times. This CDR3 reads CASSPPRADTGELFF. CDR3 coding DNA: TGCGCCAGCAGCCCTCCCAGGGCGGACACCGGGGAGCTGTTTTTT. The V call is TRBV5-1, the J call TRBJ2-2, with a possible D match to TRBD1 (5 bases). The CDR3 sequence is 15 residues long. Germline lookup yields CDR1 SGHRS and CDR2 YFSETQ. The V gene lost 4 bases and the J gene lost 3 bases, with 13 bases spanning the gap.

The chain has TRBV2 and TRBJ2-1, with D unclear. Trimming stripped 3 bases from V and 4 bases from J, with 10 bases between. The CDR3 has 14 residues. Looked up from germline, CDR1 is SNHLY and CDR2 is FYNNEI. This CDR3 reads CASSERTAYNEQFF. The DNA of the CDR3 is TGTGCCAGCAGTGAGAGGACGGCGTACAATGAGCAGTTCTTC.

This chain connects TRBV2 to TRBJ2-2; D ambiguous. This CDR3 is built from 13 residues. V lost 4 bases and J lost 1, with 4 bases in between. CDR1 is SNHLY and CDR2 is FYNNEI in the germline V gene. The CDR3 DNA follows: TGTGCCAGCAGTGGTCAGAACACCGGGGAGCTGTTTTTT. As protein: CASSGQNTGELFF.

V usage is TRBV27 and J usage is TRBJ2-7, with 14 bases identical to TRBD2. The CDR3 is 18 amino acids. J was trimmed by 2 bases and V by 6 bases; bases with no gene match: 12. Germline CDR1 MNHEY, CDR2 SMNVEV (reference sequence). The CDR3 spells CASRGGLAGETRTYEQYF. CDR3 coding DNA: TGTGCCAGCAGAGGGGGACTAGCGGGAGAAACGAGAACCTACGAGCAGTACTTC.

This rearrangement joins TRBV20-1 to TRBJ2-5; D gene ambiguous. V was pared by 6 bases and J by 3 bases, with 14 bases between. CDR3 length equals 13 residues. CDR1 DFQATT and CDR2 SNEGSKA come from the germline V gene (reference sequence). The CDR3 is CSAHLGGEETQYF. The CDR3 nucleotides read TGCAGTGCCCATCTGGGCGGCGAAGAGACCCAGTACTTC.

This clonotype occurred many times. In DNA, the CDR3 is TGTGCCAGCAGCGCGGAGGAATTCTTAGGGGGCGTGGGCACAGATACGCAGTATTTT. Encoded protein: CASSAEEFLGGVGTDTQYF. This chain links TRBV4-2 with TRBJ2-3; 7 positions match TRBD1. The CDR3 runs to 19 residues. CDR1 is LGHNA, CDR2 YNFKEQ, per germline. Trimming took 5 bases from V and 1 from J; bases not matched to a gene: 18.

The gene calls are TRBV29-1 and TRBJ2-7; D unclear. The CDR3 contains 12 residues. Deletions cut 1 base from V and 2 bases from J, with 6 bases between. Per germline, CDR1 SQVTM and CDR2 ANQGSEA. The CDR3 bases are TGCAGCGTTGAAGGGGCTGCCTACGAGCAGTACTTC. Its translation: CSVEGAAYEQYF.

In regard to this clonotype: A much larger clone lies one base from this, so it may be a read error. J is TRBJ2-4 and V is TRBV7-2; possible D gene TRBD1, 7 bases. Germline CDR1 and CDR2: SGHTA and FQGNSA. The CDR3 is made up of 14 amino acids. CDR3 sequence: CASSAGQPPGIQSF. The CDR3 nucleotides are TGTGCCAGCAGCGCGGGACAGCCCCCAGGGATTCAGTCCTTC.

This rearrangement joins TRBV7-8 to TRBJ2-7, with D maybe TRBD2 (5 bases). The V and J ends lost 5 bases and 5 bases respectively, with 19 bases between them. The V gene's germline CDR1 is SGHVS and CDR2 FQNEAQ. This CDR3 region has 15 residues. DNA for the CDR3: TGTGCCAGCAGCCCACCGGACTCCCACGAGAACGAGCAGTACTTC. Protein product: CASSPPDSHENEQYF.

This clonotype has just a few counts. V usage is TRBV14 and J usage is TRBJ1-1, with TRBD1 as a possible D gene (6 bases). The CDR3 is made up of 13 amino acids. Trimming left V 4 bases short and J 4 bases short, with 10 bases between. Germline CDR1 is SGHDN and CDR2 is FVKESK. In DNA, the CDR3 is TGTGCCAGCAGCCGGGACACCGTCACTGAAGCTTTCTTT. Its protein product is CASSRDTVTEAFF.

V is TRBV6-2 or TRBV6-3 and J is TRBJ1-4; D is uncertain. CDR1 MNHEY and CDR2 SVGEGT come from the germline V gene. The CDR3 runs to 15 residues. Between the trimmed V and J ends, which lost 6 bases and 2 bases, there was a span of 13 bases. CDR3 region: CASRRTTGTNEKLFF. CDR3 DNA sequence: TGTGCCAGCAGACGAACTACCGGGACTAATGAAAAACTGTTTTTT.

This rearrangement joins TRBV7-2 to TRBJ2-3; 14 bases align to TRBD2. The CDR3 spans 16 residues. The V gene end was trimmed by 6 bases and the J gene end by 8 bases; junction bases not matched to a gene: 10. Looked up from germline, CDR1 is SGHTA and CDR2 is FQGNSA. CDR3: CASSSGLAGESGTQYF. DNA of the CDR3: TGTGCCAGCAGTTCGGGACTAGCGGGGGAAAGTGGTACGCAGTATTTT.

The V gene is TRBV9, the J gene TRBJ2-1, with 7 bases fitting TRBD2. V was clipped by 0 bases and J by 7 bases; unmatched bases: 4. The CDR3 contains 14 residues. Germline V gene lookup returns CDR1 SGDLS and CDR2 YYNGEE. The CDR3 nucleotides read TGTGCCAGCAGCGTAGCTACGCGGGGGAATGAGCAGTTCTTC. Protein: CASSVATRGNEQFF.

The CDR3 region has the DNA TGTGCCAGCAGCTCCGGACTAGCGGTCACAGATACGCAGTATTTT. Translated, it gives CASSSGLAVTDTQYF. The chain uses TRBV7-3 and TRBJ2-3; TRBD2 aligns across 10 bases. The V segment lost 4 bases and the J segment 2 bases; nucleotides outside the gene matches: 3. The CDR3 is 15 amino acids. Germline CDR1 is SGHTA and CDR2 is FQGTGA.

The chain couples TRBV6-7 to TRBJ2-7, with D perhaps matching TRBD1 or TRBD2 (5 bases each). TRBV6-7 is classed as an ORF, of uncertain function. The germline V and J ends were trimmed by 2 bases and 3 bases, with 11 bases remaining between them. CDR3 length equals 14 residues. CDR3 nucleotides: TGTGCCAGCAGTTACCGGGGCGGAGGCTACGAGCAGTACTTC. Protein: CASSYRGGGYEQYF.